This entry is about one T cell receptor beta chain. No antigen is known for it. These data come from a study of response to subunit inactivated influenza vaccine. General study findings and limits: After each seasonal influenza vaccination, few new T cells are recruited, the authors suggested.

TCRdb re-derived calls from the RT-PCR reads in MiXCR, one entry per CDR3 protein. The table has around 570,000 distinct CDR3 sequences, about 8% seen once. Material: PBMCs from blood, obtained approximately 25 months after vaccination. This TCR was sampled from a man between 50 and 69 years old who received an inactivated influenza vaccine.

The CDR3 DNA reads as TGTGCCAGCAGCTTAGCGCACGACAGGGACTTTGGCAATCAGCCCCAGCATTTT. Its protein is CASSLAHDRDFGNQPQHF. V and J are TRBV7-2 and TRBJ1-5; 7 positions match TRBD1. Germline CDR1 SGHTA, CDR2 FQGNSA. This CDR3 is built from 18 residues. After removal of 0 bases from V and 2 bases from J, the junction contained 10 bases not matched to a gene.